The next 21 T cell receptor beta chains were all read from a single sample in a study of T cells in Graves' hyperthyroidism and ophthalmopathy. Researchers amplified the TCR beta CDR3 regions from RNA transcripts. A set of HTBI primers served as the primers for a first-round RT-PCR of the TCR CDR3. TCRdb processed the multiplex PCR reads anew with MiXCR; each CDR3 protein has one entry. The sample has hundreds of thousands of distinct CDR3 sequences, 11% to 15% seen once. Sequenced sample: blood. Receptors were obtained from a woman aged 18-29 years with Graves' hyperthyroidism.

This clonotype has only a few counts. The rearrangement joins TRBV7-9 to TRBJ2-1; no reliable D call. Germline CDR1 and CDR2: SEHNR and FQNEAQ (reference sequence). The CDR3 contains 14 residues. The V end was cut by 6 bases, the J end by 2 bases, with 11 bases between. The CDR3 protein is CASSPERTYNEQFF. As DNA, the CDR3 is TGTGCCAGCAGTCCTGAGCGAACCTACAATGAGCAGTTCTTC.

J is TRBJ2-3 and V is TRBV27; TRBD1 is a possible D gene (5 bases). CDR3 length: 17 amino acids. Trimming left V 4 bases short and J 1 base short, with 18 bases between. Germline CDR1 is MNHEY and CDR2 is SMNVEV (reference sequence). The chain's CDR3 is CASSSTSGIRGTDTQYF. CDR3 DNA: TGTGCCAGCAGTTCCACCTCAGGGATTAGAGGCACAGATACGCAGTATTTT.

At least ten counts were recorded for this clonotype. The chain has TRBV7-8 and TRBJ2-7; D perhaps matches TRBD1 (5 bases). There are 15 residues in the CDR3. Trimming took 5 bases from V and 6 from J, leaving 20 bases between them. The V gene's germline CDR1 is SGHVS and CDR2 FQNEAQ. The CDR3 nucleotides read TGTGCCAGCAGCCCCGAGGCAGGGTGGGTTTCCGAGCAGTACTTC. Translating gives CASSPEAGWVSEQYF.

Only a few counts were recorded for this clonotype. The rearrangement links TRBV7-4 to TRBJ2-3; 7 nucleotides agree with TRBD2. The CDR3 is 15 residues long. Germline V lookup: CDR1 SGHVT, CDR2 SQSDAQ. V was pared by 5 bases and J by 2 bases, with 7 bases of the junction left unmatched. CDR3 residues: CASSGTSVLTDTQYF. The CDR3 nucleotides read TGTGCCAGCAGCGGAACTAGCGTACTCACAGATACGCAGTATTTT.

This clonotype was seen a handful of times. The chain links TRBV7-9 to TRBJ2-1; TRBD1 aligns across 9 bases. Unmatched junction bases numbered 6, after V lost 5 bases and J lost 4 bases. CDR1 is SEHNR and CDR2 is FQNEAQ in the germline V gene (reference sequence). The CDR3 consists of 15 residues. The CDR3 nucleotides are TGTGCCAGCAGCCTCCGGGACAGGGTATACAATGAGCAGTTCTTC. The encoded protein is CASSLRDRVYNEQFF.

The V and J genes are TRBV29-1 and TRBJ2-3; a possible D gene is TRBD1 (5 bases). CDR1 is SQVTM and CDR2 is ANQGSEA in the germline V gene. V lost 7 bases and J lost 1, with 15 bases in between. The CDR3 totals 14 residues. CDR3 nucleotide sequence: TGCAGCGCAGCAGGGTTCGTTGGCACAGATACGCAGTATTTT. Its protein is CSAAGFVGTDTQYF.

This clonotype was recorded many times. The chain carries TRBV6-5 and TRBJ2-7; D uncertain. The CDR3 runs to 14 residues. Per germline, CDR1 MNHEY and CDR2 SVGAGI. The ends were cut back, 0 bases at V and 5 bases at J, with 11 bases in the middle. CDR3 DNA sequence: TGTGCCAGCAGTTACTCTGCAGGTAGCCACGAGCAGTACTTC. Amino acid sequence: CASSYSAGSHEQYF.

In its sample, this clonotype was seen a few times. J is TRBJ2-5 and V is TRBV7-9, with a weak D call TRBD1 (5 bases). The V gene's germline CDR1 is SEHNR and CDR2 FQNEAQ (reference sequence). V was shortened by 0 bases and J by 4 bases, with 9 bases between the two germline ends. The CDR3 is 14 amino acids. The CDR3 reads CASSLARAGETQYF. In DNA, the CDR3 is TGTGCCAGCAGCTTAGCCAGGGCTGGAGAGACCCAGTACTTC.

The rearrangement uses TRBV30 and TRBJ2-6; 7 bases are shared with TRBD2. This CDR3 region has 15 residues. V dropped 2 bases and J dropped 1; count of bases not matched to a gene: 2. Germline loops: CDR1 GTSNPN, CDR2 SVGIG (reference sequence). The CDR3 sequence: CAWSRGSSGANVLTF. CDR3 sequence (DNA): TGTGCCTGGAGTCGCGGGAGTTCTGGGGCCAACGTCCTGACTTTC.

The CDR3 nucleotides are TGTGCCAGCAGCCCCCGACTAGCGGGGCTCCAAGAGACCCAGTACTTC. It encodes CASSPRLAGLQETQYF. The chain combines TRBV13 with TRBJ2-5; 11 positions agree with TRBD2. This CDR3 region has 16 residues. V lost 5 bases and J lost 1; bases outside the gene matches: 6. CDR1 PRHDT and CDR2 FYEKMQ come from the germline V gene (reference sequence).

The chain uses TRBV7-3 and TRBJ2-3, with D perhaps TRBD1 (6 bases). V was clipped by 6 bases and J by 3 bases, with 16 bases between them. Per germline, CDR1 SGHTA and CDR2 FQGTGA. The CDR3 consists of 15 residues. CDR3 loop: CASRRDRMGTDTQYF. The CDR3 DNA is TGTGCCAGCAGACGAGACAGGATGGGAACAGATACGCAGTATTTT.

The V and J genes are TRBV4-3 and TRBJ2-1; TRBD2 matches 9 bases. V trimming: 2 bases; J trimming: 8 bases; junction bases outside the gene matches: 4. CDR1 is LGHNA, CDR2 YSLEER, per germline. The CDR3 sequence is 14 residues long. CDR3 DNA sequence: TGCGCCAGCAGCCAACTAGCGGGGAACCATGAGCAGTTCTTC. It is translated as CASSQLAGNHEQFF.

J is TRBJ2-5 and V is TRBV10-3; 10 bases are a match to TRBD2. J lost 3 bases, V lost 3 bases, and 7 bases had no gene match. The germline gives CDR1 ENHRY, CDR2 SYGVKD. CDR3 size: 16 residues. The CDR3 here is CAISDRSGRAEETQYF. CDR3 nucleotide sequence: TGTGCCATCAGTGATCGAAGCGGGAGGGCGGAAGAGACCCAGTACTTC.

The chain has TRBV7-2 and TRBJ2-7; the match to TRBD2 covers 8 bases. This CDR3 is built from 14 residues. Germline CDR1 is SGHTA and CDR2 is FQGNSA. V lost 5 bases and J lost 6; bases outside the gene matches: 9. CDR3 residues: CASSQPDGGGEQYF. Here the CDR3 DNA reads TGTGCCAGCAGCCAACCGGACGGGGGGGGCGAGCAGTACTTC.

This clonotype was seen many times. The chain recombines TRBV7-8 with TRBJ2-1; 10 bases are shared with TRBD2. CDR3 size: 17 residues. Germline lookup yields CDR1 SGHVS and CDR2 FQNEAQ. The junction had 14 bases not matched to a gene; V was cut back by 5 bases and J by 7 bases. The CDR3 DNA sequence: TGTGCCAGCAGCCCGAAAGGTGGACTAGCGGTCCCGAATGAGCAGTTCTTC. As protein: CASSPKGGLAVPNEQFF.

At least ten counts were recorded for this clonotype. This chain links TRBV6-1 with TRBJ2-1; D unclear. V gave up 1 base and J gave up 2 bases, with 9 bases separating them. Germline CDR1 MNHNS, CDR2 SASEGT. This CDR3 region has 15 residues. In DNA form, the CDR3 reads TGTGCCAGCAGTGAAGAAGGTGCCGCCTACAATGAGCAGTTCTTC. Its translation: CASSEEGAAYNEQFF.

This clonotype was counted between two and nine times. The genes are TRBV29-1 and TRBJ1-2; tentatively, D is TRBD1 (5 bases). CDR1 is SQVTM, CDR2 ANQGSEA, per germline. CDR3 length: 13 residues. The V gene lost 0 bases and the J gene lost 8 bases, with 13 bases spanning the gap. The CDR3 protein is CSVEDPTVIGYTF. CDR3 nucleotide sequence: TGCAGCGTTGAAGATCCGACAGTTATCGGCTACACCTTC.

This clonotype was detected a few times. The chain has TRBV6-6 and TRBJ2-1; D gene unclear. V was clipped by 0 bases and J by 5 bases, with 11 bases between them. Germline V gene data show CDR1 as MNHNY and CDR2 as SVGAGI (reference sequence). This CDR3 is 15 amino acids long. The DNA for the CDR3 is TGTGCCAGCAGTTACTCGGGCTGGTCTAACAATGAGCAGTTCTTC. This gives the protein CASSYSGWSNNEQFF.

The CDR3 loop reads CASSVGGVSSYEQYF. CDR3 coding DNA: TGTGCCAGCAGCGTAGGTGGCGTGAGCTCCTACGAGCAGTACTTC. The V gene is TRBV9, the J gene TRBJ2-7; D uncertain. V lost 0 bases and J lost 0, with 10 bases in between. This CDR3 spans 15 amino acids. CDR1 SGDLS and CDR2 YYNGEE come from the germline V gene.

This clonotype has at least ten counts. The chain links TRBV28 to TRBJ2-7; no definite D call. The CDR3 is 13 amino acids. Looked up from germline, CDR1 is MDHEN and CDR2 is SYDVKM. The V end was cut by 2 bases, the J end by 3 bases, with 8 bases between. Here the CDR3 reads CASSLGAFYEQYF. CDR3 DNA: TGTGCCAGCAGTTTAGGTGCGTTCTACGAGCAGTACTTC. Filled out from reference TRBV28 and TRBJ2-7, the complete variable domain reads DVKVTQSSRYLVKRTGEKVFLECVQDMDHENMFWYRQDPGLGLRLIYFSYDVKMKEKGDIPEGYSVSREKKERFSLILESASTNQTSMYLCASSLGAFYEQYFGPGTRLTVT.

This clonotype was observed at least ten times. The J gene is TRBJ2-1, the V gene TRBV7-9; TRBD2 matches 7 bases. Trimming at V came to 1 base and at J to 7 bases, leaving 4 bases not matched to a gene. This CDR3 region has 14 residues. Germline V gives CDR1 SEHNR, CDR2 FQNEAQ (reference sequence). The CDR3 DNA reads TGTGCCAGCAGCTTAGGCGGGAGCCAGAATGAGCAGTTCTTC. Protein sequence: CASSLGGSQNEQFF.